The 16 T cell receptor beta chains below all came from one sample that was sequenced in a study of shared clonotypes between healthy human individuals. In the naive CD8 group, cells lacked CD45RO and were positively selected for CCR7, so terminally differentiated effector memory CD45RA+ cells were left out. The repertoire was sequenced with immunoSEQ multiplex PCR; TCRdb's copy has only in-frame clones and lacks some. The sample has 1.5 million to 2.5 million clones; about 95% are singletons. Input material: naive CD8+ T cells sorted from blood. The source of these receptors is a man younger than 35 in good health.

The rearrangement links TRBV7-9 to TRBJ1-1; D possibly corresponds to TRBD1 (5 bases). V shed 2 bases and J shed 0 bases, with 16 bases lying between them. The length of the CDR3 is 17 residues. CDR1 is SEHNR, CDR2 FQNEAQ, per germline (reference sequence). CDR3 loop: CASSLTVGEDMNTEAFF. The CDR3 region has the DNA TGTGCCAGCAGCTTAACAGTGGGGGAAGACATGAACACTGAAGCTTTCTTT.

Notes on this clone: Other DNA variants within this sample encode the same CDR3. The CDR3 loop is CASSQEGGEETQYF. Here the CDR3 DNA reads TGCGCCAGCAGCCAAGAAGGCGGAGAAGAGACCCAGTACTTC. The V gene is TRBV4-1, the J gene TRBJ2-5, with no clear D. The V gene's germline CDR1 is MGHRA and CDR2 YSYEKL. This CDR3 comprises 14 residues. V gave up 0 bases and J gave up 3 bases, with 8 bases separating them.

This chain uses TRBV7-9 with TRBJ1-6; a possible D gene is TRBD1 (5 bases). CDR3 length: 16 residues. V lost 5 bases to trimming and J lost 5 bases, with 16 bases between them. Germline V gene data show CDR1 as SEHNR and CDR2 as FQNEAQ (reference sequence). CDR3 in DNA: TGTGCCAGCAGCACCCGGGCAGGGAGGCATAATTCACCCCTCCACTTT. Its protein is CASSTRAGRHNSPLHF.

In nucleotides, the CDR3 is TGTGCCAGCGCCGGGTGGGCAGGGGGCGATGTGGGCGCTGAAGCTTTCTTT. It is translated as CASAGWAGGDVGAEAFF. The chain joins TRBV11-1 to TRBJ1-1, with 8 bases lining up with TRBD1. CDR3 length: 17 amino acids. V lost 8 bases and J lost 6; bases outside the gene matches: 20. CDR1 SGHAT and CDR2 FQDESV come from the germline V gene (reference sequence). Looking up the rest from reference TRBV11-1 and TRBJ1-1 gives the full variable domain: EAEVAQSPRYKITEKSQAVAFWCDPISGHATLYWYRQILGQGPELLVQFQDESVVDDSQLPKDRFSAERLKGVDSTLKIQPAELGDSAMYLCASAGWAGGDVGAEAFFGQGTRLTVV.

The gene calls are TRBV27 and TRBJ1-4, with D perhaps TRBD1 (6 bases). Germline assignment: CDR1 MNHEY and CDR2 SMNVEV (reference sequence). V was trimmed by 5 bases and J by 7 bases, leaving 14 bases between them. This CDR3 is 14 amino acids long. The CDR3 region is CASSTQGGGEKLFF. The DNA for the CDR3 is TGTGCCAGCAGTACACAGGGAGGGGGTGAAAAACTGTTTTTT.

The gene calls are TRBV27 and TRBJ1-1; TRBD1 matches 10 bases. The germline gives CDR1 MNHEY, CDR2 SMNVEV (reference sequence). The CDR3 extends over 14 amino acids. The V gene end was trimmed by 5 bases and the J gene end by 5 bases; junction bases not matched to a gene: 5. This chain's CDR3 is CASSDRGRRTEAFF. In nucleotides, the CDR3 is TGTGCCAGCAGTGACAGGGGGCGGAGGACTGAAGCTTTCTTT.

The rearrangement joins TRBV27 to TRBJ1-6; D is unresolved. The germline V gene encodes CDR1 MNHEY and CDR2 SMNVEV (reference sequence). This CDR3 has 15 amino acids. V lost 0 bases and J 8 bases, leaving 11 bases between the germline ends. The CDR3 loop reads CASSLSPGLDSPLHF. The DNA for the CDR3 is TGTGCCAGCAGTTTATCTCCCGGGCTGGATTCACCCCTCCACTTT.

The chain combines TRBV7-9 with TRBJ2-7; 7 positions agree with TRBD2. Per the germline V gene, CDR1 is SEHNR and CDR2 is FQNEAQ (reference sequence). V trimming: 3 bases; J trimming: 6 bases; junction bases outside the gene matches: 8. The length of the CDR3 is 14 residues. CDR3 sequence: CASSLTGGEGEQYF. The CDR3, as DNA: TGTGCCAGCAGCTTGACCGGAGGGGAGGGCGAGCAGTACTTC.

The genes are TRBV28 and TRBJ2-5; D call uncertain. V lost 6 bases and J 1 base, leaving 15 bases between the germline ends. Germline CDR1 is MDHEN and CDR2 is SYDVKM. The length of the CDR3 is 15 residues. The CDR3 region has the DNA TGTGCCAGCAGCTCTCCCCGTGGGGTCCAAGAGACCCAGTACTTC. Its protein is CASSSPRGVQETQYF.

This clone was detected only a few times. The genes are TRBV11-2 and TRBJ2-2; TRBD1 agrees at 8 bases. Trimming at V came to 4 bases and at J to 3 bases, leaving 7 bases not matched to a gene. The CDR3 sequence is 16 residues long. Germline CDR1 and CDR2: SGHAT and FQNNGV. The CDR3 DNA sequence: TGTGCCAGCAGCTCCCTTGGGACAGGCCACACCGGGGAGCTGTTTTTT. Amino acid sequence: CASSSLGTGHTGELFF.

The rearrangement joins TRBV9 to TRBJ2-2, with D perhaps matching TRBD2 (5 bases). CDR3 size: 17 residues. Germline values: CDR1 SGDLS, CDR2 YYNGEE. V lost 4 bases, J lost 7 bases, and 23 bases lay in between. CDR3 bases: TGTGCCAGCAGCCTCGCACCGGGCTCCGAGGGCGGCGGGGAGCTGTTTTTT. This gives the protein CASSLAPGSEGGGELFF.

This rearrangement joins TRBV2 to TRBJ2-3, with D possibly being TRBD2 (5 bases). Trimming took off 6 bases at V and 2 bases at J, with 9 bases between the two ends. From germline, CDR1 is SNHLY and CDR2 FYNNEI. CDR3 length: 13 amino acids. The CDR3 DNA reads TGTGCCAGCAGACTAGAAGTCACAGATACGCAGTATTTT. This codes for CASRLEVTDTQYF.

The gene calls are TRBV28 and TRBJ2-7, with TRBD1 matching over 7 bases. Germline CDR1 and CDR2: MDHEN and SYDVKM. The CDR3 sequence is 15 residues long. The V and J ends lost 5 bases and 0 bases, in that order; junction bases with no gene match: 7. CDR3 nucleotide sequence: TGTGCCAGCAGTAACCCTCAGGGGGACTCCTACGAGCAGTACTTC. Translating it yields CASSNPQGDSYEQYF. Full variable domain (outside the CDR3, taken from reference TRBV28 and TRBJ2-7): DVKVTQSSRYLVKRTGEKVFLECVQDMDHENMFWYRQDPGLGLRLIYFSYDVKMKEKGDIPEGYSVSREKKERFSLILESASTNQTSMYLCASSNPQGDSYEQYFGPGTRLTVT.

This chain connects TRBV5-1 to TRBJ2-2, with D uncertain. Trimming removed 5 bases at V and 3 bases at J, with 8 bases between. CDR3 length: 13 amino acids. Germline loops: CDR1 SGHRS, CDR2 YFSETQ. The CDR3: CASRGKYTGELFF. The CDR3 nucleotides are TGCGCCAGCAGGGGGAAGTACACCGGGGAGCTGTTTTTT.

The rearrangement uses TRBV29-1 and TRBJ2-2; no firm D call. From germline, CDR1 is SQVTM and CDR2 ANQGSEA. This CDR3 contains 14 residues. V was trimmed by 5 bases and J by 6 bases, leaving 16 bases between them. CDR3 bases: TGCAGCGTTTCCCTAACTGGGTTGTCCGGGGAGCTGTTTTTT. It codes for CSVSLTGLSGELFF.

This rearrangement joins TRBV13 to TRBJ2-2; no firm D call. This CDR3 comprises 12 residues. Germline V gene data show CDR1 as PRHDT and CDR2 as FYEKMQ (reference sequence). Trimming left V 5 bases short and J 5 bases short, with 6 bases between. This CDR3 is CASSPTTGELFF. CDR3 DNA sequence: TGTGCCAGCAGCCCCACTACCGGGGAGCTGTTTTTT.